This passage covers 29 T cell receptor beta chains from one sample sequenced in a study of blood T cell repertoires in COVID-19. Profiling relied on immunoSEQ multiplex PCR, and the TCRdb table lists in-frame clones only, not all of them. Among 100,000 to 150,000 clones listed, roughly 87% were seen once. The specimen was peripheral blood. These receptors all come from a woman of 80 years or more with acute or convalescent COVID-19.

Only one count was recorded for this clone. The chain couples TRBV19 to TRBJ1-2, with D hard to call. The CDR3 has 14 amino acids. Germline lookup yields CDR1 LNHDA and CDR2 SQIVND (reference sequence). Trimming shortened V by 1 base and J by 1 base, and 7 bases separated the two germline ends. This CDR3 is CASSIVLSNYGYTF. As DNA, the CDR3 is TGTGCCAGTAGTATAGTGCTCAGTAACTATGGCTACACCTTC.

V usage is TRBV6-5 and J usage is TRBJ1-6, with a tentative D call TRBD1 (5 bases). The V end lost 7 bases, the J end lost 7 bases, and 11 bases lay between the germline ends. Germline V gene data show CDR1 as MNHEY and CDR2 as SVGAGI. This CDR3 contains 13 residues. For the CDR3, the DNA is TGTGCCAGCAAAAAGACAGCCAATTCACCCCTCCACTTT. Its protein product is CASKKTANSPLHF.

This chain links TRBV7-2 with TRBJ2-1, with no clear D. V shed 1 base and J shed 9 bases, with 7 bases lying between them. Germline CDR1 is SGHTA and CDR2 is FQGNSA. The CDR3 spans 12 residues. CDR3 coding DNA: TGTGCCAGCAGCTTAGATCGTCGTGAGCAGTTCTTC. Residues: CASSLDRREQFF.

V is TRBV19 and J is TRBJ1-5; the match to TRBD1 covers 8 bases. From germline, CDR1 is LNHDA and CDR2 SQIVND (reference sequence). Trimming took 7 bases from V and 2 from J; bases not matched to a gene: 4. This CDR3 comprises 14 residues. In nucleotides, the CDR3 is TGTGCCAGTACGGGGACAGGTGGCAATCAGCCCCAGCATTTT. Its protein is CASTGTGGNQPQHF.

The chain recombines TRBV7-8 with TRBJ1-5, with D maybe TRBD1 (5 bases). CDR3 length: 16 amino acids. Between the trimmed V and J ends, which lost 5 bases and 2 bases, there was a span of 16 bases. Germline CDR1 and CDR2: SGHVS and FQNEAQ. The CDR3 nucleotides read TGTGCCAGCAGCCCTATTTTTCAAGGGGGCAATCAGCCCCAGCATTTT. Amino acid sequence: CASSPIFQGGNQPQHF.

There are a few counts of this clone. This rearrangement joins TRBV5-4 to TRBJ1-2; tentative D call: TRBD1 (6 bases). CDR1 and CDR2 from the germline V gene are SGHNT and YYREEE (reference sequence). Trimming stripped 7 bases from V and 0 bases from J, with 19 bases between. This CDR3 region has 16 residues. CDR3 sequence (DNA): TGTGCCAGCGGGGATTCGCCACAGGGAACTAACTATGGCTACACCTTC. The encoded protein is CASGDSPQGTNYGYTF.

The chain is built from TRBV11-1 and TRBJ1-1; D is unclear. CDR1 and CDR2 (germline): SGHAT, FQDESV (reference sequence). Trimming removed 4 bases at V and 1 base at J, with 4 bases between. The CDR3 extends over 12 amino acids. The CDR3 bases are TGTGCCAGCAGCTACAGGAACACTGAAGCTTTCTTT. Protein product: CASSYRNTEAFF.

The chain carries TRBV5-4 and TRBJ2-2, with D maybe TRBD2 (5 bases). CDR3 length equals 13 residues. Germline values: CDR1 SGHNT, CDR2 YYREEE (reference sequence). V was cut by 1 base and J by 5 bases, with 6 bases left in between. The CDR3 DNA reads TGTGCCAGCAGCTTGCCGGGGACCGGGGAGCTGTTTTTT. Its protein product is CASSLPGTGELFF.

This clone was detected only a few times. The V gene is TRBV7-2, the J gene TRBJ1-3; 7 bases match TRBD1. Germline V CDR1 and CDR2: SGHTA, FQGNSA. Unmatched junction bases numbered 8, after V lost 3 bases and J lost 0 bases. The CDR3 totals 17 residues. DNA for the CDR3: TGTGCCAGCAGCTTGGGACAGCCGAGCTCCTCTGGAAACACCATATATTTT. The encoded protein is CASSLGQPSSSGNTIYF.

This CDR3 reads CASSPRQGKSSYNEQFF. The CDR3, as DNA: TGTGCCAGCTCACCAAGACAGGGAAAGAGCTCCTACAATGAGCAGTTCTTC. The rearrangement links TRBV18 to TRBJ2-1; 7 bases map to TRBD1. The germline gives CDR1 KGHSH, CDR2 LQKENI. V was clipped by 2 bases and J by 0 bases; unmatched bases: 7. The CDR3 is 17 residues long.

The chain links TRBV19 to TRBJ1-5; 8 positions match TRBD1. Germline values: CDR1 LNHDA, CDR2 SQIVND (reference sequence). This CDR3 spans 15 amino acids. With 7 bases clipped from V and 1 base from J, the junction kept 6 bases outside the gene matches. The DNA of the CDR3 is TGTGCCAGTATTTCTGGGACAGGAAGCAATCAGCCCCAGCATTTT. Translating gives CASISGTGSNQPQHF. The whole variable domain, filled in from reference TRBV19 and TRBJ1-5, reads DGGITQSPKYLFRKEGQNVTLSCEQNLNHDAMYWYRQDPGQGLRLIYYSQIVNDFQKGDIAEGYSVSREKKESFPLTVTSAQKNPTAFYLCASISGTGSNQPQHFGDGTRLSIL.

The chain is built from TRBV6-5 and TRBJ2-2, with 7 bases matching TRBD1. Trimming removed 9 bases from V and 1 base from J; junction bases left unmatched: 5. The CDR3 is made up of 14 amino acids. The germline CDR1 and CDR2 sequences are MNHEY and SVGAGI. In DNA form, the CDR3 reads TGTGCCAGTAAGAGGGGGCAGAACACCGGGGAGCTGTTTTTT. Translating gives CASKRGQNTGELFF.

In regard to this clone: At the DNA level, this CDR3 is encoded by other sequences in the same sample as well. The chain couples TRBV20-1 to TRBJ1-2; no reliable D call. There are 11 residues in the CDR3. Per the germline V gene, CDR1 is DFQATT and CDR2 is SNEGSKA (reference sequence). V shed 5 bases and J shed 4 bases, with 8 bases lying between them. The DNA for the CDR3 is TGCAGTGCTCCCGGGAGCTATGGCTACACCTTC. Translation gives CSAPGSYGYTF.

This rearrangement joins TRBV6-6 to TRBJ1-2; possible D gene TRBD1, 5 bases. The CDR3 contains 15 residues. Germline CDR1 reads MNHNY; CDR2 reads SVGAGI (reference sequence). The V end was cut by 5 bases, the J end by 0 bases, with 13 bases between. In DNA form, the CDR3 reads TGTGCCAGCAGTGACGGGGGACTGGCTAACTATGGCTACACCTTC. This gives the protein CASSDGGLANYGYTF.

The chain carries TRBV7-8 and TRBJ2-3, with a tentative D call TRBD2 (5 bases). The V gene's germline CDR1 is SGHVS and CDR2 FQNEAQ. The length of the CDR3 is 16 residues. V lost 6 bases, J lost 9 bases, and 25 bases lay in between. CDR3 loop: CASSGYYAQLVLTQYF. The CDR3 nucleotides read TGTGCCAGCAGTGGCTACTACGCCCAACTAGTATTAACGCAGTATTTT.

Only one count was recorded for this clone. This chain joins TRBV28 and TRBJ2-3; 7 bases agree with TRBD1. The CDR3 covers 12 residues. CDR1 is MDHEN and CDR2 is SYDVKM in the germline V gene. V shed 8 bases and J 6 bases; nucleotides not matched to a gene: 5. CDR3 region: CASSDRTDTQYF. DNA of the CDR3: TGTGCCAGCTCGGACAGGACGGATACGCAGTATTTT.

V is TRBV5-1 and J is TRBJ1-1; the match to TRBD1 covers 7 bases. Germline V gene lookup returns CDR1 SGHRS and CDR2 YFSETQ. The ends lost 0 bases at V and 1 base at J; junction bases unmatched: 0. The CDR3 has 14 amino acids. This CDR3 reads CASSLGTGNTEAFF. The DNA for the CDR3 is TGCGCCAGCAGCTTGGGGACAGGGAACACTGAAGCTTTCTTT. The entire variable domain, with the rest obtained from reference TRBV5-1 and TRBJ1-1, is as follows: KAGVTQTPRYLIKTRGQQVTLSCSPISGHRSVSWYQQTPGQGLQFLFEYFSETQRNKGNFPGRFSGRQFSNSRSEMNVSTLELGDSALYLCASSLGTGNTEAFFGQGTRLTVV.

The chain links TRBV5-8 to TRBJ2-1, with D possibly being TRBD2 (5 bases). With 1 base removed from V and 2 bases from J, the gap between germline ends came to 16 bases. CDR1 and CDR2 from the germline V gene are SGHTS and YDEGEE. This CDR3 has 17 amino acids. CDR3 DNA: TGTGCCAGCAGCTTGTTAAGCGGCCGGCCCACCTACAATGAGCAGTTCTTC. It codes for CASSLLSGRPTYNEQFF.

The CDR3 DNA is TGCGCCAGCAGCTTGCTAGGCATTCCGGGGGAGGTGTATAAGCAGTACTTC. It yields the protein CASSLLGIPGEVYKQYF. V and J are TRBV5-1 and TRBJ2-7, with D perhaps TRBD2 (6 bases). The CDR3 covers 17 residues. The V end was cut by 1 base, the J end by 8 bases, with 25 bases between. Germline lookup yields CDR1 SGHRS and CDR2 YFSETQ.

The chain joins TRBV3-1 (or the pseudogene TRBV3-2) to TRBJ1-6, with a possible D match to TRBD1 (5 bases). The germline V gene has CDR1 LGHDT and CDR2 YNNKEL (reference sequence). Trimming took 3 bases from V and 7 from J, leaving 10 bases between them. The CDR3 is made up of 14 amino acids. As DNA, the CDR3 is TGTGCCAGCAGCCAGACCTACAGGAATTCACCCCTCCACTTT. This sequence encodes CASSQTYRNSPLHF.

The V call is TRBV9, the J call TRBJ1-2, with TRBD1 identical over 10 bases. The length of the CDR3 is 16 residues. Germline CDR1 is SGDLS and CDR2 is YYNGEE. Germline trimming cut 2 bases from V and 4 bases from J; bases unmatched to any gene: 8. This CDR3 is CASSVLDRGHVYGYTF. As DNA, the CDR3 is TGTGCCAGCAGCGTTCTCGACAGGGGGCATGTCTATGGCTACACCTTC.

The chain links TRBV2 to TRBJ1-1; tentatively, D is TRBD1 (5 bases). Trimming removed 7 bases from V and 4 bases from J, with 16 bases in between. CDR3 length: 14 amino acids. Germline loops: CDR1 SNHLY, CDR2 FYNNEI. The CDR3 sequence is CASTGEGRGTEAFF. Written as DNA, the CDR3 is TGTGCCAGCACCGGGGAGGGACGGGGCACTGAAGCTTTCTTT.

J is TRBJ2-3 and V is TRBV5-5; 8 bases line up with TRBD2. Germline trimming cut 5 bases from V and 10 bases from J; bases unmatched to any gene: 12. CDR3 length: 14 residues. Germline V lookup: CDR1 SGHKS, CDR2 YYEKEE (reference sequence). CDR3 nucleotide sequence: TGTGCCAGCAGATTAGACCCGGCGGGGGGCTCGCAGTATTTT. Translated: CASRLDPAGGSQYF.

The chain employs TRBV11-2 and TRBJ2-1; the match to TRBD2 covers 7 bases. This CDR3 region has 16 residues. CDR1 and CDR2 (germline): SGHAT, FQNNGV. Germline trimming cut 5 bases from V and 0 bases from J; bases unmatched to any gene: 7. The CDR3, as DNA: TGTGCCAGCAGCGTTTGGCGGGGGAGCTCCTACAATGAGCAGTTCTTC. It translates to CASSVWRGSSYNEQFF.

V usage is TRBV10-2 and J usage is TRBJ1-2, with unresolved D. The V gene lost 4 bases and the J gene lost 4 bases, with 4 bases spanning the gap. This CDR3 comprises 11 residues. Germline V lookup: CDR1 WSHSY, CDR2 SAAADI. DNA of the CDR3: TGCGCCAGCAGTGCATCCTATGGCTACACCTTC. Its translation is CASSASYGYTF.

The genes are TRBV7-2 and TRBJ2-1; no reliable D call. The V gene lost 3 bases and the J gene lost 8 bases, with 8 bases spanning the gap. The CDR3 is made up of 12 amino acids. Germline V lookup: CDR1 SGHTA, CDR2 FQGNSA. The CDR3 loop is CASSFNGYEQFF. As DNA, the CDR3 is TGTGCCAGCAGCTTTAACGGGTATGAGCAGTTCTTC.

This clone was seen a few times. The J gene is TRBJ2-1, the V gene TRBV7-9, with 7 bases that match TRBD2. The germline V gene encodes CDR1 SEHNR and CDR2 FQNEAQ (reference sequence). The CDR3 length is 17 residues. With 4 bases clipped from V and 1 base from J, the junction kept 10 bases outside the gene matches. This CDR3 reads CASSYRQAGISYNEQFF. The CDR3 region has the DNA TGTGCCAGCAGCTATAGGCAAGCGGGGATATCCTACAATGAGCAGTTCTTC.

The chain couples TRBV5-1 to TRBJ2-5, with 7 bases aligning to TRBD1. CDR1 is SGHRS and CDR2 is YFSETQ in the germline V gene. There are 15 residues in the CDR3. V lost 0 bases to trimming and J lost 3 bases; unmatched junction nucleotides: 5. Here the CDR3 DNA reads TGCGCCAGCAGCTTGGTGGGGACAGTAGAAGAGACCCAGTACTTC. Its protein is CASSLVGTVEETQYF.

The V and J genes are TRBV4-2 and TRBJ1-5; 7 nucleotides align to TRBD1. The ends lost 1 base at V and 7 bases at J; junction bases unmatched: 4. Germline CDR1 and CDR2: LGHNA and YNFKEQ. This CDR3 spans 14 amino acids. CDR3: CASSQATGEQPQHF. In nucleotides, the CDR3 is TGTGCCAGCAGCCAAGCAACAGGGGAACAGCCCCAGCATTTT.